Listed here are 18 T cell receptor beta chains from one sample, sequenced in a study of OX40 agonist ivuxolimab in advanced cancers. Repertoires were generated with immunoSEQ multiplex PCR, while TCRdb's copy carries only in-frame clones and drops some. The table shows 22,000 or so clones, with less than 90% occurring only once. The input for sequencing was CD4+ or CD8+ T cells sorted from blood, taken in a trial of the OX40 agonist ivuxolimab. Source of these receptors: an adult with an advanced solid tumor such as melanoma, head and neck, liver or kidney cancer.

As DNA, the CDR3 is TGTGCCAGCAGCTTAGCCTGGGACTACGAGCAGTACTTC. This sequence encodes CASSLAWDYEQYF. The chain combines TRBV11-3 with TRBJ2-7; unclear D gene. The CDR3 has 13 residues. The germline V and J ends were trimmed by 1 base and 3 bases, with 7 bases remaining between them. Germline V CDR1 and CDR2: SGHNT, YENEEA.

The J gene is TRBJ2-4, the V gene TRBV5-6; the D gene is possibly TRBD1 (5 bases). The V gene's germline CDR1 is SGHDT and CDR2 YYEEEE. The CDR3 sequence is 15 residues long. The germline V and J ends were trimmed by 0 bases and 8 bases, with 15 bases remaining between them. The CDR3 sequence is CASSLVQGFSDIQYF. CDR3 sequence (DNA): TGTGCCAGCAGCTTGGTTCAGGGTTTTAGTGACATTCAGTACTTC.

This clone was observed once. V gene TRBV29-1 combines with J gene TRBJ2-5; TRBD2 matches at 7 bases. The CDR3 has 15 amino acids. Germline CDR1 reads SQVTM; CDR2 reads ANQGSEA. Trimming cost V 3 bases and J 2 bases; bases outside gene matches: 9. The CDR3 DNA reads TGCAGCGTTGACTTCTATAGCGGGTGGCAAGAGACCCAGTACTTC. Translation: CSVDFYSGWQETQYF.

The chain carries TRBV5-1 and TRBJ2-1; D gene uncertain. V shed 6 bases and J shed 3 bases, with 13 bases lying between them. The germline V gene encodes CDR1 SGHRS and CDR2 YFSETQ. The CDR3 has 14 residues. The DNA for the CDR3 is TGCGCCAGCACCCCGGTAGCTAGCTACAATGAGCAGTTCTTC. Its protein product is CASTPVASYNEQFF.

This chain connects TRBV27 to TRBJ2-5, with TRBD1 matching over 9 bases. CDR1 MNHEY and CDR2 SMNVEV come from the germline V gene (reference sequence). Germline trimming cut 6 bases from V and 11 bases from J; bases unmatched to any gene: 13. CDR3 size: 14 residues. The CDR3 loop reads CASSPGTGLLEQYF. The CDR3 DNA is TGTGCCAGCAGCCCCGGGACAGGGCTCTTGGAGCAGTACTTC.

This rearrangement joins TRBV27 to TRBJ2-3; 8 nucleotides line up with TRBD1. Germline CDR1 is MNHEY and CDR2 is SMNVEV (reference sequence). Germline trimming cut 2 bases from V and 2 bases from J; bases unmatched to any gene: 3. The CDR3 has 15 residues. The CDR3 protein is CASSLEGQATDTQYF. In DNA, the CDR3 is TGTGCCAGCAGTTTAGAGGGACAGGCCACAGATACGCAGTATTTT.

The chain carries TRBV27 and TRBJ2-7; 7 bases agree with TRBD2. In germline, CDR1 is MNHEY, CDR2 SMNVEV (reference sequence). V trimming: 3 bases; J trimming: 2 bases; junction bases outside the gene matches: 7. This CDR3 is built from 15 residues. The CDR3 here is CASSLSGGLTYEQYF. In DNA, the CDR3 is TGTGCCAGCAGTTTGTCCGGGGGACTAACCTACGAGCAGTACTTC.

This clone was observed once. The V gene is TRBV28, the J gene TRBJ2-3; TRBD1 agrees at 10 bases. The length of the CDR3 is 15 residues. V shed 5 bases, J shed 0 bases, and the junction held 2 bases outside the gene matches. Germline CDR1 is MDHEN and CDR2 is SYDVKM. CDR3 sequence: CASSPGQGSTDTQYF. The CDR3 DNA sequence: TGTGCCAGCAGTCCGGGACAGGGGAGCACAGATACGCAGTATTTT. The variable domain in full, completed from reference TRBV28 and TRBJ2-3, reads DVKVTQSSRYLVKRTGEKVFLECVQDMDHENMFWYRQDPGLGLRLIYFSYDVKMKEKGDIPEGYSVSREKKERFSLILESASTNQTSMYLCASSPGQGSTDTQYFGPGTRLTVL.

The CDR3 DNA is TGTGCCAGCTCACCAGGGACAGGGGGGAACACTGAAGCTTTCTTT. Its protein is CASSPGTGGNTEAFF. V and J are TRBV18 and TRBJ1-1; 11 nucleotides line up with TRBD1. Germline V gene data show CDR1 as KGHSH and CDR2 as LQKENI. The CDR3 covers 15 residues. The J segment lost 1 base and the V segment lost 2 bases, leaving 0 bases of the junction unmatched.

This clone appeared a single time. The chain carries TRBV6-4 and TRBJ2-7; 8 bases fit TRBD1. CDR1 is MRHNA and CDR2 is SNTAGT in the germline V gene. Trimming cost V 2 bases and J 2 bases; bases outside gene matches: 8. CDR3 size: 16 residues. CDR3 DNA sequence: TGTGCCAGCAGTGACGGTGCCGGGACAGGAGCCTACGAGCAGTACTTC. Amino acids: CASSDGAGTGAYEQYF.

The chain carries TRBV2 and TRBJ2-1; D assignment may be TRBD1 or TRBD2 (6 bases each). Germline loops: CDR1 SNHLY, CDR2 FYNNEI. Trimming removed 2 bases at V and 7 bases at J, with 15 bases between. CDR3 length: 15 amino acids. The CDR3 region is CASSEYTGRQNEQFF. The CDR3 region has the DNA TGTGCCAGCAGTGAATACACAGGGAGGCAGAATGAGCAGTTCTTC.

This clone was picked up one time. This chain links TRBV27 with TRBJ2-7; D perhaps matches TRBD1 (6 bases). The CDR3 sequence is 14 residues long. Germline values: CDR1 MNHEY, CDR2 SMNVEV (reference sequence). V lost 4 bases, J lost 4 bases, and 14 bases lay in between. The CDR3 DNA reads TGTGCCAGCAGTTCCGACAGGAAGATTTACGAGCAGTACTTC. Protein: CASSSDRKIYEQYF.

The V gene is TRBV27, the J gene TRBJ2-1, with TRBD2 matching over 13 bases. With V trimmed by 5 bases and J by 10 bases, 11 bases remained unmatched. Germline V CDR1 and CDR2: MNHEY, SMNVEV (reference sequence). The CDR3 contains 16 residues. CDR3 nucleotide sequence: TGTGCCAGCAGTACTGGTACTAGCGGGGGGGGTCCGGAGCAGTTCTTC. Its protein is CASSTGTSGGGPEQFF.

Here the CDR3 reads CASSIYVGSSYNEQFF. Here the CDR3 DNA reads TGTGCCAGCAGCATCTATGTCGGGAGCTCCTACAATGAGCAGTTCTTC. This chain links TRBV5-5 with TRBJ2-1; the D gene is possibly TRBD2 (6 bases). Trimming removed 4 bases at V and 0 bases at J, with 14 bases between. This CDR3 spans 16 amino acids. The V gene's germline CDR1 is SGHKS and CDR2 YYEKEE (reference sequence).

The chain combines TRBV28 with TRBJ2-7; D might be TRBD2 (7 bases). V was clipped by 2 bases and J by 6 bases, with 14 bases between them. This CDR3 region has 14 residues. The germline CDR1 and CDR2 sequences are MDHEN and SYDVKM. CDR3 nucleotides: TGTGCCAGCAGTTTACCCCTGGGAGGGGGCGAGCAGTACTTC. Its protein is CASSLPLGGGEQYF.

This chain connects TRBV4-2 to TRBJ2-7; the D is unclear. The V gene lost 0 bases and the J gene lost 3 bases, with 3 bases spanning the gap. Germline CDR1 and CDR2: LGHNA and YNFKEQ. The CDR3 spans 12 residues. CDR3 residues: CASSQDFYEQYF. CDR3 coding DNA: TGTGCCAGCAGCCAAGATTTCTACGAGCAGTACTTC.

The rearrangement uses TRBV7-2 and TRBJ1-1; the D is unclear. The CDR3 has 12 residues. Germline-derived CDR1 and CDR2 are SGHTA and FQGNSA. The V gene lost 0 bases and the J gene lost 4 bases, with 3 bases spanning the gap. The CDR3, as DNA: TGTGCCAGCAGCTTAGCTATCACTGAAGCTTTCTTT. It is translated as CASSLAITEAFF.

V gene TRBV28 combines with J gene TRBJ1-2; D is perhaps TRBD1 (6 bases). Germline V gene lookup returns CDR1 MDHEN and CDR2 SYDVKM. CDR3 length equals 14 residues. Deletions cut 2 bases from V and 4 bases from J, with 11 bases between. DNA for the CDR3: TGTGCCAGCAGTTTAAGGGGGAAGGGCTATGGCTACACCTTC. Protein sequence: CASSLRGKGYGYTF.